The sequence of this T cell receptor (beta chain) was determined in a study of shared clonotypes between healthy human individuals. Germline-derived CDR1 and CDR2 are SGHAT and FQNNGV. V lost 2 bases and J lost 5, with 7 bases in between. The CDR3 consists of 12 residues. CD45RO-negative, CCR7-positively selected cells formed the naive CD8 fraction, excluding terminally differentiated effector memory CD45RA+ cells. Every contributor of samples was a Caucasian grown-up residing in Nashville, Tennessee. Genomic DNA belonging to each subset was distributed in equal measure over several immunoSEQ plates. Measured with immunoSEQ multiplex PCR; TCRdb has only the in-frame clones, and not every one. The repertoire includes around 2.1 million clones, roughly 91% of them detected once, and roughly 1.7% sits in the top ten.

Sequenced: naive CD8+ T cells from PBMCs. The sequence was collected from a man younger than 30 in good health. Some clones in this sample may be carry-over from other donors' samples. J is TRBJ2-7 and V is TRBV11-2; D gene unclear. The CDR3 region is CASSLIVDEQYF. CDR3 sequence (DNA): TGTGCCAGCAGCTTAATCGTTGACGAGCAGTACTTC.